This TCR beta chain appears in the sequencing data of a study of metastatic and nonmetastatic thyroid tumors. The study, taken as a whole, reports: Malignant thyroid tumors reportedly had TCR beta diversity that was significantly higher than in benign nodules, in blood and tumor.

Original data processing: Construction of a distant-metastasis classifier for papillary thyroid cancer relied on CDR3 differences across clinicopathological groups. TCRdb re-clonotyped the PCR reads via MiXCR. It is TCRdb's table, rather than the study itself, that gives the V and J calls and clone size. The sample includes roughly 34,000 clones, roughly 20% seen only once; the top ten take less than 4%. Concerning this clone itself: What it recognizes is unknown.

Thyroid surgery was performed in patients who had received no treatment beforehand. Germline V CDR1 and CDR2: DFQATT, SNEGSKA (reference sequence). After removal of 8 bases from V and 5 bases from J, the junction contained 8 bases not matched to a gene. This CDR3 is built from 12 residues. The chain links TRBV20-1 to TRBJ2-5; 7 bases are a match to TRBD2. This TCR derives from a male donor with papillary thyroid cancer or a benign thyroid nodule (not recorded which). Some clones in this sample may be carry-over from other donors' samples. The sequenced sample consisted of tumor tissue. In DNA form, the CDR3 reads TGCAGTCGCGGGAGATTGGTTGAGACCCAGTACTTC. It codes for CSRGRLVETQYF.